This T cell receptor beta chain was sequenced for a study of cytomegalovirus exposure and HLA in healthy donors. The CDR3 consists of 13 residues. V shed 4 bases and J 7 bases; nucleotides not matched to a gene: 6. Germline assignment: CDR1 SEHNR and CDR2 FQNEAQ (reference sequence). 60 Vbeta and 13 Jbeta primers were used in PCR. The method was immunoSEQ multiplex PCR; TCRdb's version includes in-frame clones alone and lacks a portion of them. The sample contains some 140,000 clones, 60% to 75% of which appear only once. The V call is TRBV7-9, the J call TRBJ1-2; 7 nucleotides match TRBD1. This clonotype was obtained from a human donor in good health. Sequencing was done on a sample of PBMCs. DNA for the CDR3: TGTGCCAGCAGCTCCGGGACAGCTTTTGGCTACACCTTC. Amino acid sequence: CASSSGTAFGYTF.